This TCR beta chain comes out of a study of blood T cell repertoires in COVID-19. Study overall: COVID-19 samples collected from the United States, Italy and Spain covered acute and convalescent phases.

The CDR3 is made up of 14 amino acids. Trimming removed 1 base at V and 3 bases at J, with 10 bases between. CDR1 is LNHNV, CDR2 YYDKDF, per germline (reference sequence). Per the authors' pipeline: Estimated nucleated cell counts came from reference gene primer amplification. Sequenced by immunoSEQ multiplex PCR; TCRdb stores in-frame clones only, minus some. V and J calls and clone size are as listed in that table; D and trimming were resolved from the DNA. The table lists some 60,000 clones, 75% to 85% of them singletons, with 10% to 15% in the top ten. V is TRBV15 and J is TRBJ2-7; D is unclear. The sample was peripheral blood. The clonotype was recovered from a human donor in a cohort sampled during active COVID-19. The CDR3 nucleotides read TGTGCCACCAGCAGAGTACACGATCTCTACGAGCAGTACTTC. It is translated as CATSRVHDLYEQYF. The complete variable domain, with remaining parts taken from reference TRBV15 and TRBJ2-7, reads DAMVIQNPRYQVTQFGKPVTLSCSQTLNHNVMYWYQQKSSQAPKLLFHYYDKDFNNEADTPDNFQSRRPNTSFCFLDIRSPGLGDTAMYLCATSRVHDLYEQYFGPGTRLTVT.